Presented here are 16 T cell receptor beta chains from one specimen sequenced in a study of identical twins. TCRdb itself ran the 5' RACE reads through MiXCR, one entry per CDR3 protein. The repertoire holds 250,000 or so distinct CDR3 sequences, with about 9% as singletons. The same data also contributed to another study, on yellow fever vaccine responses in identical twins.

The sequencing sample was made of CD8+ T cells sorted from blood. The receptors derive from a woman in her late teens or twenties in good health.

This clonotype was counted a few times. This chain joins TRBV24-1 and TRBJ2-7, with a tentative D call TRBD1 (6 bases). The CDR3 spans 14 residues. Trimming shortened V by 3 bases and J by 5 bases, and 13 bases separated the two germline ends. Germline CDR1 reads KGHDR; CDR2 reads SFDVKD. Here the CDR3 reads CATSDQFGGNEQYF. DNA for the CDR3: TGTGCCACCAGTGATCAATTTGGGGGCAACGAGCAGTACTTC.

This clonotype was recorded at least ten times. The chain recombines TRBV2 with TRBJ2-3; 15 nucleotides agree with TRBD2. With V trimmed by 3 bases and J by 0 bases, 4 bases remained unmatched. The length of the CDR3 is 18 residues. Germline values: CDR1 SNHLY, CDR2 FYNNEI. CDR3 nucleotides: TGTGCCAGCAGTGAGGGACTAGCGGGAGGACCGAGCACAGATACGCAGTATTTT. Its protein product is CASSEGLAGGPSTDTQYF.

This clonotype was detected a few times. The CDR3 nucleotides are TGTGCCAGCAGCCGCATTACTAGCGGGGTTTCCAATGAGCAGTTCTTC. Protein product: CASSRITSGVSNEQFF. V is TRBV7-9 and J is TRBJ2-1; 10 bases map to TRBD2. V shed 5 bases and J 6 bases; nucleotides not matched to a gene: 10. Germline lookup yields CDR1 SEHNR and CDR2 FQNEAQ (reference sequence). The CDR3 loop spans 16 amino acids.

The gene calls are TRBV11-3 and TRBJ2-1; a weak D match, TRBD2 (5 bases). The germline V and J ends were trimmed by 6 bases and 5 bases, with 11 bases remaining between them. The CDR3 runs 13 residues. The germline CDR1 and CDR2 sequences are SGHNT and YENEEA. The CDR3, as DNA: TGTGCCAGCAGGGCCGGAGCGGACAATGAGCAGTTCTTC. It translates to CASRAGADNEQFF.

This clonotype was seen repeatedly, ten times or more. CDR3 residues: CASSFWRDGSEQYF. The CDR3 DNA reads TGTGCCAGCAGTTTTTGGCGGGACGGTAGCGAGCAGTACTTC. The chain has TRBV27 and TRBJ2-7, with a tentative D call TRBD2 (6 bases). This CDR3 contains 14 residues. V was clipped by 3 bases and J by 6 bases, with 15 bases between them. The germline CDR1 and CDR2 sequences are MNHEY and SMNVEV (reference sequence).

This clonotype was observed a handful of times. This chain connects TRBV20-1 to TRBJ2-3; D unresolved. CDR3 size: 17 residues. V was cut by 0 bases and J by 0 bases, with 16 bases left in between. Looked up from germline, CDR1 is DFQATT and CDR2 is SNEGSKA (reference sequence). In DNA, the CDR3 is TGCAGTGCTAGAGATCGGTATACGGGCGAGAGCACAGATACGCAGTATTTT. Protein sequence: CSARDRYTGESTDTQYF.

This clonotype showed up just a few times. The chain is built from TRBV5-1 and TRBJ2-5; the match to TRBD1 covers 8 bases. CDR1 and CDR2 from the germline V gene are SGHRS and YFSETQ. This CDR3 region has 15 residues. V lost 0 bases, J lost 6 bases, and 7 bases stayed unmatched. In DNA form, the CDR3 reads TGCGCCAGCAGCTTGGCGGGACAGGCGAAGAAGACCCAGTACTTC. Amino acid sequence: CASSLAGQAKKTQYF.

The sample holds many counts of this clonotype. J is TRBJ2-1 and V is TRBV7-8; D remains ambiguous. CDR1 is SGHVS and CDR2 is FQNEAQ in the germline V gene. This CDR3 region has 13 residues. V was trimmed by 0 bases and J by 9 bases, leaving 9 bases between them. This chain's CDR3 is CASSLAWSVEQFF. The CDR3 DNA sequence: TGTGCCAGCAGCTTAGCCTGGAGTGTTGAGCAGTTCTTC.

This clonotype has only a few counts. CDR3 coding DNA: TGTGCCAGCAGCCACTCTACGGACAGGGAGTACGAGCAGTACTTC. This sequence encodes CASSHSTDREYEQYF. This chain connects TRBV4-2 to TRBJ2-7; TRBD1 matches at 8 bases. Germline lookup yields CDR1 LGHNA and CDR2 YNFKEQ. The CDR3 runs 15 residues. J gave up 4 bases and V 3 bases, and 8 bases lay outside the gene matches.

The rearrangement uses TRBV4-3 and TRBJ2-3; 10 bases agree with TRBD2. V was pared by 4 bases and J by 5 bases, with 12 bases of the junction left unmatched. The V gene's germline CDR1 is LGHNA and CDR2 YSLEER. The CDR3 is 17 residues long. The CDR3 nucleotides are TGCGCCAGCAGCCCCGGAGCGGGAGGGCCCTCCGTAGATACGCAGTATTTT. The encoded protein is CASSPGAGGPSVDTQYF.

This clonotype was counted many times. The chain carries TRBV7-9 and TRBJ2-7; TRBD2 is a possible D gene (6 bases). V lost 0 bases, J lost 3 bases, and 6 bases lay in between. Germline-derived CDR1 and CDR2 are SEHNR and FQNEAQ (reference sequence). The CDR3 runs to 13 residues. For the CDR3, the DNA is TGTGCCAGCAGCTTAGCGGGGGGCTACGAGCAGTACTTC. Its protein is CASSLAGGYEQYF.

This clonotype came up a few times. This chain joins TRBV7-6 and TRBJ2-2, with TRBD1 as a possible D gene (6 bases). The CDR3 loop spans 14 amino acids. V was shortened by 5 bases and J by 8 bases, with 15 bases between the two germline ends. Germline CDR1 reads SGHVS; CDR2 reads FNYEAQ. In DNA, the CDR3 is TGTGCCAGCAGCGGAGTCAGGGGAACGGGGGAGCTGTTTTTT. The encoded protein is CASSGVRGTGELFF.

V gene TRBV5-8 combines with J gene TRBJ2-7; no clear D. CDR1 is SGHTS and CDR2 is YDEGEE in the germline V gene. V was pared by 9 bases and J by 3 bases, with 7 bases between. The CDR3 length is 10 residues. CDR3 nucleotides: TGTGCCATCGGCTACTACGAGCAGTACTTC. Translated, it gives CAIGYYEQYF.

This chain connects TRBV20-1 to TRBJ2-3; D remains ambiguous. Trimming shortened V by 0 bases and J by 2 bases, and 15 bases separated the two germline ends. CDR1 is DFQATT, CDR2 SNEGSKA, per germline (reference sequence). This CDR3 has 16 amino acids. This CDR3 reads CSARDFVGQNTDTQYF. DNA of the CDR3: TGCAGTGCTAGAGATTTTGTTGGGCAGAACACAGATACGCAGTATTTT.

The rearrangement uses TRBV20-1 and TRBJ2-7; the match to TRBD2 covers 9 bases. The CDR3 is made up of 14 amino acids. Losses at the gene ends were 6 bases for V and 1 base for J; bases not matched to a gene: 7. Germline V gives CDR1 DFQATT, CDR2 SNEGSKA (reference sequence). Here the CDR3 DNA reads TGCAGTGCCCCAATAGCGGGAGAGTCCTACGAGCAGTACTTC. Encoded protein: CSAPIAGESYEQYF.

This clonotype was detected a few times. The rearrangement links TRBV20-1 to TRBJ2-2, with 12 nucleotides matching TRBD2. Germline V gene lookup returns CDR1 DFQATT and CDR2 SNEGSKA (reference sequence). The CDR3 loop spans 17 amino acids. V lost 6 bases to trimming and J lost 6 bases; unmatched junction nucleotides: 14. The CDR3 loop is CSATPTSGSILAGELFF. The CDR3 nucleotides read TGCAGTGCCACCCCGACTAGCGGGAGTATACTCGCCGGGGAGCTGTTTTTT.